The 8 T cell receptor beta chains reported below all come from one sample, sequenced in a study of CD8 T cells in Susac syndrome (dated by TCRdb to the late 2010s). Libraries came from the immunoSEQ multiplex PCR assay. RNA was extracted using the RNeasy kit, and about 0.45 to 1 ug of the RNA was reverse transcribed with random hexamers. The public sequencing data were trimmed at Q25 with fastp and processed into clonotypes with MiXCR by TCRdb, which kept only in-frame beta chains. Rows are combined by CDR3 protein, so each entry shows the most common genes and DNA. The sample table shows about 130,000 distinct CDR3 sequences, and over 85% are seen once. Approximately 0.2% of the sample goes to the ten largest clones. The specimen was CD8+ T cells from PBMCs. The receptors shown here come from a human donor with Susac syndrome.

As for this clonotype: Compared with germline, one end of the junction differs, possibly owing to a read error. The V call is TRBV7-7, the J call TRBJ2-1, with 8 nucleotides matching TRBD1. The CDR3 contains 14 residues. Germline V gene sequence: CDR1 SSHAT, CDR2 FNYEAQ (reference sequence). The CDR3 DNA reads TGTGCTAGCAGCCACAGGGGGTGGGACAATGAGCAGTTCTTC. This encodes CASSHRGWDNEQFF.

The chain couples TRBV5-1 to TRBJ2-3; D not certain. Germline V gene data show CDR1 as SGHRS and CDR2 as YFSETQ. V dropped 0 bases and J dropped 2 bases, with 7 bases sitting between them. The CDR3 sequence is 14 residues long. The CDR3: CASSLDHNTDTQYF. CDR3 sequence (DNA): TGCGCCAGCAGCTTGGATCACAACACAGATACGCAGTATTTT.

The chain's CDR3 is CASSDEGTDTQYF. As DNA, the CDR3 is TGTGCCAGCAGTGACGAGGGCACAGATACGCAGTATTTT. The chain recombines TRBV6-4 with TRBJ2-3; D not certain. The CDR3 has 13 residues. The germline CDR1 and CDR2 sequences are MRHNA and SNTAGT. Trimming removed 2 bases at V and 1 base at J, with 4 bases between.

This chain links TRBV4-3 with TRBJ2-4; TRBD2 might be the D (6 bases). This CDR3 contains 17 residues. Trimming took 3 bases from V and 6 from J, leaving 21 bases between them. Looked up from germline, CDR1 is LGHNA and CDR2 is YSLEER. CDR3 DNA sequence: TGCGCCAGCAGCCAGCACAGCCAGGCTAGCGAGGCAAACATTCAGTACTTC. This codes for CASSQHSQASEANIQYF.

The chain couples TRBV20-1 to TRBJ1-2; no clear D. Trimming removed 3 bases from V and 1 base from J, with 15 bases in between. Germline loops: CDR1 DFQATT, CDR2 SNEGSKA (reference sequence). This CDR3 is 15 amino acids long. CDR3 DNA sequence: TGCAGTGCTAGTTCGGGCAGGAGATATAACTATGGCTACACCTTC. The encoded protein is CSASSGRRYNYGYTF.

This chain links TRBV9 with TRBJ2-1; D may be TRBD1 (6 bases). Germline loops: CDR1 SGDLS, CDR2 YYNGEE. This CDR3 has 15 residues. The V end lost 3 bases, the J end lost 7 bases, and 17 bases lay between the germline ends. CDR3 nucleotide sequence: TGTGCCAGCAGCGCACAGGGATTGTTGAGGAATGAGCAGTTCTTC. Protein sequence: CASSAQGLLRNEQFF.

The rearrangement joins TRBV5-1 to TRBJ2-3, with TRBD2 matching over 13 bases. The CDR3 extends over 16 amino acids. Germline CDR1 is SGHRS and CDR2 is YFSETQ. Trimming at V came to 2 bases and at J to 3 bases, leaving 3 bases not matched to a gene. As DNA, the CDR3 is TGCGCCAGCAGCTTTGGGACTAGCGGGAATACAGATACGCAGTATTTT. Translated, it gives CASSFGTSGNTDTQYF.

V and J are TRBV9 and TRBJ1-1; 9 bases are a match to TRBD1. Germline values: CDR1 SGDLS, CDR2 YYNGEE. The CDR3 has 13 amino acids. J was trimmed by 7 bases and V by 2 bases; bases with no gene match: 3. The CDR3 DNA is TGTGCCAGCAGCGTGGGGACAGGGTTTGAAGCTTTCTTT. Amino acids: CASSVGTGFEAFF.